This note documents a single T cell receptor (beta chain) sequence. 60 Vbeta and 13 Jbeta primers were used in PCR. Sequencing used immunoSEQ multiplex PCR; TCRdb keeps in-frame clones, though not all of them. Among approximately 110,000 clones listed, under 70% were seen once. This sample was included in a study of cytomegalovirus exposure and HLA in healthy donors. Sample: PBMCs. The TCR originated in a man between 18 and 35 years old in good health and CMV-seropositive.

The DNA for the CDR3 is TGTGCCAGCAGCCGGCCTGGAGTTTTGTTCTATGGCTACACCTTC. Translating it yields CASSRPGVLFYGYTF. J is TRBJ1-2 and V is TRBV28; unclear D gene. This CDR3 region has 15 residues. V gave up 6 bases and J gave up 4 bases, with 18 bases separating them. Per germline, CDR1 MDHEN and CDR2 SYDVKM.